The entry below describes one TCR beta chain. These data belong to a study of OX40 agonist ivuxolimab in advanced cancers. Sequencing used immunoSEQ multiplex PCR; TCRdb keeps in-frame clones, though not all of them. The table has 25,000 to 35,000 clones, 84% seen once; the top ten hold about 22%. Germline values: CDR1 SGHTA, CDR2 FQGTGA. There are 18 residues in the CDR3. Losses at the gene ends were 4 bases for V and 3 bases for J; bases not matched to a gene: 14. The V and J genes are TRBV7-3 and TRBJ1-2; 10 bases line up with TRBD1. The source was CD4+ or CD8+ T cells sorted from blood, collected in a trial of the OX40 agonist ivuxolimab. This TCR was recovered from an adult with an advanced solid tumor such as melanoma, head and neck, liver or kidney cancer. CDR3 in DNA: TGTGCCAGCAGCTGGCGCCGTAAGGGACAGGGGTTTGACTATGGCTACACCTTC. Residues: CASSWRRKGQGFDYGYTF.